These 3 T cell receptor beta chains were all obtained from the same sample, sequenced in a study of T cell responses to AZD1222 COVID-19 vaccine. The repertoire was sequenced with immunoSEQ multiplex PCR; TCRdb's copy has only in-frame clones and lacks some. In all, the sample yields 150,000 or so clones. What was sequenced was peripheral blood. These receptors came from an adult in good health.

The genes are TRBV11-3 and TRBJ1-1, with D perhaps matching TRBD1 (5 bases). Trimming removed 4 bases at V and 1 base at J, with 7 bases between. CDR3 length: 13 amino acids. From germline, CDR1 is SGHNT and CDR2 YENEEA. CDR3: CASSYGQNTEAFF. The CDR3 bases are TGTGCCAGCAGCTATGGACAGAACACTGAAGCTTTCTTT.

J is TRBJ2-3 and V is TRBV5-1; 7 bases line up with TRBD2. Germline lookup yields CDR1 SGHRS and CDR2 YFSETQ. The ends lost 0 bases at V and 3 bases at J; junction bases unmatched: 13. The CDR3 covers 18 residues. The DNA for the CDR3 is TGCGCCAGCAGCTTGGCCTTGGCGGGGGTTTCAAGTACAGATACGCAGTATTTT. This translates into CASSLALAGVSSTDTQYF. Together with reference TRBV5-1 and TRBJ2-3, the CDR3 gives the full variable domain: KAGVTQTPRYLIKTRGQQVTLSCSPISGHRSVSWYQQTPGQGLQFLFEYFSETQRNKGNFPGRFSGRQFSNSRSEMNVSTLELGDSALYLCASSLALAGVSSTDTQYFGPGTRLTVL.

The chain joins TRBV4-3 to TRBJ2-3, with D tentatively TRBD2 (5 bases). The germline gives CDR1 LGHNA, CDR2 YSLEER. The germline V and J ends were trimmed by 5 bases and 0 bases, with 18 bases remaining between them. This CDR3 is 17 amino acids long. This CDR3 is CASSGPNSAASTDTQYF. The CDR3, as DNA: TGCGCCAGCAGCGGCCCAAATAGCGCCGCTAGCACAGATACGCAGTATTTT.